This T cell receptor beta chain comes out of a study of blood T cell repertoires in COVID-19. Overall study: From T cells, B-cell-depleted T cells, or PBMCs came the material, which was cDNA or gDNA.

This clone was picked up a small number of times. As processed by the authors: Reference gene primer amplification in the assay estimated nucleated cell counts. Sequenced by immunoSEQ multiplex PCR; TCRdb stores in-frame clones only, minus some. V and J calls plus clone size are reproduced from that table; the DNA served to infer D and trimming. Among 110,000 to 150,000 clones, 82% were seen once, and the ten largest hold less than 4.5%. CDR1 LGHNA and CDR2 YNFKEQ come from the germline V gene. Trimming at V came to 0 bases and at J to 8 bases, leaving 8 bases not matched to a gene. The CDR3 has 16 amino acids.

The genes are TRBV4-2 and TRBJ2-1; TRBD2 matches 9 bases. The sequencing input was peripheral blood. The TCR originated in a woman of 80 years or more with acute or convalescent COVID-19. CDR3 sequence reads: CASSQEMGLAVDEQFF. DNA of the CDR3: TGTGCCAGCAGCCAAGAAATGGGACTAGCCGTCGATGAGCAGTTCTTC.